This section outlines one T cell receptor beta chain sequence together with its context. What it binds is not known. All the people who gave samples were healthy bone marrow donors. The data originate from a study of cytomegalovirus exposure and HLA in healthy donors. The study, taken as a whole, reports: A later analysis by the authors found several of the most significant clusters apparently linked to common viral pathogens. The likely explanation for a cluster of highly shared sequence variants was sequencing artifact.

The PCR employed 60 Vbeta primers together with 13 Jbeta primers. In the study's own analysis: About 11 million shared chains were among the roughly 80 million unique TCR beta chains that a later analysis counted. Assay used: immunoSEQ multiplex PCR; TCRdb lists only in-frame clones, some missing. V and J calls plus clone size are reproduced from that table; the DNA served to infer D and trimming. The sample lists around 77,000 clones; around three quarters were seen once. CDR1 and CDR2 (germline): SNHLY, FYNNEI. The CDR3 is 13 residues long. The trim removed 6 bases at V and 14 bases at J, leaving 9 bases unmatched.

The chain is built from TRBV2 and TRBJ1-6; TRBD1 aligns across 8 bases. This receptor was obtained from a man aged 35-49 years in good health and CMV-seronegative. Material: PBMCs. The CDR3 DNA sequence: TGTGCCAGCAGGGACAGGGTATCGGGCACCCTCCACTTT. Translated, it gives CASRDRVSGTLHF.